This TCR beta chain was sequenced in a study of blood T cell repertoires in COVID-19. Whole-study context: Specimens from acute and convalescent COVID-19 originated in the United States, Italy and Spain. T cells, B-cell-depleted T cells, or PBMCs provided the cDNA or gDNA that served as material.

The ends lost 6 bases at V and 4 bases at J; junction bases unmatched: 4. Looked up from germline, CDR1 is MNHEY and CDR2 is SVGEGT. CDR3 length: 14 residues. This clone was observed a few times. Authors' methods: Researchers report that nucleated cell counts were estimated from reference gene primer amplification. Sequencing used immunoSEQ multiplex PCR; TCRdb keeps in-frame clones, though not all of them. Clone size and V and J calls were adopted from that table, with D and trimming inferred from the DNA. The sample contains more than 110,000 clones, roughly 78% of which appear only once. The chain couples TRBV6-2 or TRBV6-3 to TRBJ2-1; 9 bases align to TRBD2. The sequence was obtained from a man aged 55-75 years with acute or convalescent COVID-19. The sequencing sample was made of peripheral blood. The CDR3 spells CASSLSGRYNEQFF. DNA of the CDR3: TGTGCCAGCAGCCTTAGCGGGAGATACAATGAGCAGTTCTTC.